A single sample gave rise to the 17 T cell receptor beta chains below, sequenced in a study of metastatic and nonmetastatic thyroid tumors. Prior to thyroid surgery, none of the patients had received any treatment. TCRdb re-called clones from the PCR reads using MiXCR. The sample yields 26,000 or so clones, around 16% seen once. The sample taken for sequencing was blood. These receptors all come from a male donor with papillary thyroid cancer or a benign thyroid nodule (not recorded which). Some clones in this sample may be carry-over from other donors' samples.

Many counts were recorded for this clone. The DNA for the CDR3 is TGCGCCAGCAGCGGGCCTCCGGGCACAGATACGCAGTATTTT. Protein product: CASSGPPGTDTQYF. This chain joins TRBV5-1 and TRBJ2-3; D unresolved. V gave up 4 bases and J gave up 1 base, with 10 bases separating them. Germline V gives CDR1 SGHRS, CDR2 YFSETQ. The CDR3 runs to 14 residues.

The chain joins TRBV12-3 or TRBV12-4 to TRBJ1-2; D is unclear. V was clipped by 3 bases and J by 8 bases, with 16 bases between them. This CDR3 comprises 14 residues. In DNA form, the CDR3 reads TGTGCCAGCAGTTTGTGGGGTCGCCCCGAGGGCTACACCTTC. Its translation: CASSLWGRPEGYTF.

The sample holds a few counts of this clone. The sample contains more than one DNA sequence encoding this CDR3. The chain recombines TRBV6-1 with TRBJ2-5, with 9 bases aligning to TRBD1. J lost 5 bases, V lost 7 bases, and 5 bases had no gene match. The CDR3 is 13 amino acids. CDR1 and CDR2 (germline): MNHNS, SASEGT. The DNA of the CDR3 is TGTGCCAGCAACAACAGGGGGCGTGAGACCCAGTACTTC. This codes for CASNNRGRETQYF.

This clone has a count of ten or more. The chain carries TRBV5-1 and TRBJ2-6; D not certain. The CDR3 has 15 amino acids. The V and J ends lost 0 bases and 2 bases respectively, with 6 bases between them. Per the germline V gene, CDR1 is SGHRS and CDR2 is YFSETQ. CDR3 DNA sequence: TGCGCCAGCAGCTTGGGGTCAGCTGGGGCCAACGTCCTGACTTTC. Translation: CASSLGSAGANVLTF.

A remark on this clone: A much more abundant neighbour one base away suggests this may be a read error. The same CDR3 arises from other DNA sequences in this sample as well. This chain uses TRBV7-3 with TRBJ2-3, with D unresolved. The length of the CDR3 is 14 residues. Per germline, CDR1 SGHTA and CDR2 FQGTGA. V was trimmed by 2 bases and J by 4 bases, leaving 10 bases between them. The CDR3 region is CASSLFPSADTQYF. The DNA of the CDR3 is TGTGCCAGCAGCTTATTCCCCAGTGCAGATACGCAGTATTTT.

Relative to its sample, this clone is medium-sized. The chain combines TRBV11-1 with TRBJ2-1, with 11 bases lining up with TRBD2. The CDR3 contains 15 residues. Germline CDR1 and CDR2: SGHAT and FQDESV (reference sequence). V was clipped by 5 bases and J by 6 bases; unmatched bases: 6. The CDR3 DNA follows: TGTGCCAGCAGCCTCGGGCTAGCGGGGGGCAATGAGCAGTTCTTC. Amino acids: CASSLGLAGGNEQFF.

This clone turned up a few times. The V call is TRBV27, the J call TRBJ2-2, with D unresolved. Germline CDR1 MNHEY, CDR2 SMNVEV (reference sequence). CDR3 length: 13 residues. With 5 bases removed from V and 3 bases from J, the gap between germline ends came to 7 bases. The CDR3 coding sequence is TGTGCCAGCAGTGCTGGGGACACCGGGGAGCTGTTTTTT. Translation: CASSAGDTGELFF.

This clone was picked up many times. The rearrangement uses TRBV19 and TRBJ1-4, with a weak D call TRBD1 (5 bases). Trimming cost V 9 bases and J 0 bases, with 14 bases left between them. CDR3 length: 15 residues. Germline V lookup: CDR1 LNHDA, CDR2 SQIVND (reference sequence). CDR3 in DNA: TGTGCCAGCCGAACGGGGACTGCAACTAATGAAAAACTGTTTTTT. It translates to CASRTGTATNEKLFF.

This clone counts as medium-sized (0.01 to 0.1%). The chain links TRBV12-3 or TRBV12-4 to TRBJ2-7; 10 bases are a match to TRBD2. The CDR3 has 16 amino acids. Trimming removed 8 bases from V and 6 bases from J; junction bases left unmatched: 16. This CDR3 is CASPQREGLRKIEQYF. DNA of the CDR3: TGTGCCAGCCCCCAGCGGGAGGGGCTAAGGAAAATCGAGCAGTACTTC.

Only a few counts were recorded for this clone. This sequence may be a read error, since a much larger clone differs from it by one base. The chain combines TRBV5-4 with TRBJ2-2; D remains unclear. Germline CDR1 SGHNT, CDR2 YYREEE (reference sequence). With 2 bases removed from V and 7 bases from J, the gap between germline ends came to 9 bases. The CDR3 totals 13 residues. The CDR3, as DNA: TGTGCCAGCAGCTTACTTAGAGTCGGGGAGCTGTTTTTT. Translated, it gives CASSLLRVGELFF. Full variable domain (rest looked up from reference TRBV5-4 and TRBJ2-2): ETGVTQSPTHLIKTRGQQVTLRCSSQSGHNTVSWYQQALGQGPQFIFQYYREEENGRGNFPPRFSGLQFPNYSSELNVNALELDDSALYLCASSLLRVGELFFGEGSRLTVL.

This clone has ten or more counts. The J gene is TRBJ2-7, the V gene TRBV10-2, with TRBD2 matching 7 bases. The germline CDR1 and CDR2 sequences are WSHSY and SAAADI. There are 11 residues in the CDR3. Losses at the gene ends were 8 bases for V and 7 bases for J; bases not matched to a gene: 5. CDR3 residues: CASGGGGEQYF. The CDR3 coding sequence is TGCGCCAGCGGGGGGGGAGGGGAGCAGTACTTC.

This clone has ten or more counts. V and J are TRBV6-1 and TRBJ2-3; no firm D call. V was clipped by 2 bases and J by 6 bases, with 12 bases between them. CDR3 size: 14 residues. Per germline, CDR1 MNHNS and CDR2 SASEGT. The CDR3 DNA sequence: TGTGCCAGCAGTGAACTGACCCGCCGGGATACGCAGTATTTT. Amino acid sequence: CASSELTRRDTQYF.

The chain joins TRBV14 to TRBJ1-1; possible D gene TRBD1, 6 bases. The CDR3 is made up of 16 amino acids. V dropped 4 bases and J dropped 9 bases, with 24 bases sitting between them. Germline V gene lookup returns CDR1 SGHDN and CDR2 FVKESK. CDR3 amino acids: CASSPRGTRNVPKAFF. In DNA form, the CDR3 reads TGTGCCAGCAGCCCCAGGGGTACCAGGAACGTACCTAAAGCTTTCTTT.

This clone has ten or more counts. The chain links TRBV12-3 or TRBV12-4 to TRBJ2-5, with 10 nucleotides matching TRBD2. The CDR3 has 15 residues. Germline trimming cut 6 bases from V and 4 bases from J; bases unmatched to any gene: 8. CDR3 protein: CASSQSGGAGETQYF. The CDR3 nucleotides read TGTGCCAGCAGCCAGAGCGGGGGGGCGGGAGAGACCCAGTACTTC.

This clone showed up many times. Other DNA sequences in this specimen translate into the identical CDR3. This chain joins TRBV12-5 and TRBJ2-2; 8 positions match TRBD2. The CDR3 length is 18 residues. J lost 4 bases, V lost 6 bases, and 16 bases had no gene match. CDR1 LGHNT and CDR2 FRNRAP come from the germline V gene. The CDR3 sequence is CASGLLAGPPWGTGELFF. CDR3 bases: TGTGCTAGTGGCTTGCTAGCGGGTCCCCCCTGGGGCACCGGGGAGCTGTTTTTT.

Relative to its sample, this clone is medium-sized. The J gene is TRBJ1-1, the V gene TRBV19, with D unresolved. The CDR3 covers 13 residues. Per the germline V gene, CDR1 is LNHDA and CDR2 is SQIVND (reference sequence). V was trimmed by 1 base and J by 5 bases, leaving 8 bases between them. CDR3 in DNA: TGTGCCAGTAGTATAGGCGAGAGGACTGAAGCTTTCTTT. This sequence encodes CASSIGERTEAFF.

The rearrangement uses TRBV6-2 or TRBV6-3 and TRBJ1-5; a possible D gene is TRBD1 (5 bases). Trimming stripped 6 bases from V and 7 bases from J, with 16 bases between. The CDR3 extends over 14 amino acids. Germline V gene lookup returns CDR1 MNHEY and CDR2 SVGEGT. The CDR3 reads CASSLLTGDQPQHF. CDR3 bases: TGTGCCAGCAGCCTGCTCACAGGCGACCAGCCCCAGCATTTT.